The clone carrying this TCR beta chain appeared many times. Germline CDR1 is SGHVS and CDR2 is FQNEAQ. The junction had 2 bases not matched to a gene; V was cut back by 7 bases and J by 0 bases. The CDR3 is made up of 14 amino acids. This sample was taken from a study of T cell repertoires in cytomegalovirus infection. Study in general: Public TCR beta signatures marked donors with CMV infection and the matching HLA.

TCRdb re-called the reads with MiXCR, one entry per CDR3 protein. The sample records 630,000 or so distinct CDR3 sequences, 24% being singletons. The chain recombines TRBV7-8 with TRBJ1-5; 8 nucleotides align to TRBD1. The source is a human donor in good health (CMV status not recorded). Some clones in this sample may be carry-over from other donors' samples. Material for sequencing was CD8+ T cells from PBMCs. The CDR3 nucleotides read TGTGCCAGCAAACAGGGGGTTAGCAATCAGCCCCAGCATTTT. Residues: CASKQGVSNQPQHF. The variable domain in full, with the rest retrieved from reference TRBV7-8 and TRBJ1-5, is GAGVSQSPRYKVAKRGQDVALRCDPISGHVSLFWYQQALGQGPEFLTYFQNEAQLDKSGLPSDRFFAERPEGSVSTLKIQRTQQEDSAVYLCASKQGVSNQPQHFGDGTRLSIL.